This TCR beta chain is from a study of blood T cell repertoires in COVID-19. Study processing details: Estimation of nucleated cell counts was performed using reference gene primer amplification. TCRdb keeps only in-frame clones here, not all; method: immunoSEQ multiplex PCR. V and J calls and clone size are as listed in that table; D and trimming were resolved from the DNA. The sample carries around 320,000 clones, 75% to 90% recorded once. The V gene lost 3 bases and the J gene lost 4 bases, with 10 bases spanning the gap. This CDR3 has 14 amino acids. Per the germline V gene, CDR1 is MDHEN and CDR2 is SYDVKM.

What was sequenced was peripheral blood. This receptor was identified in a man aged 18 to 29 with active or convalescent COVID-19. The chain employs TRBV28 and TRBJ2-4, with D possibly TRBD1 on 5 matching bases. The CDR3 protein is CASSFVGLKNIQYF. DNA of the CDR3: TGTGCCAGCAGTTTTGTGGGGCTAAAAAACATTCAGTACTTC. The full variable domain, in which reference TRBV28 and TRBJ2-4 provide the parts outside the CDR3, is DVKVTQSSRYLVKRTGEKVFLECVQDMDHENMFWYRQDPGLGLRLIYFSYDVKMKEKGDIPEGYSVSREKKERFSLILESASTNQTSMYLCASSFVGLKNIQYFGAGTRLSVL.